What follows is one TCR beta chain and its context. The Seattle site enrolled patients during active infection and followed them longitudinally. CDR1 is LGHDT, CDR2 YNNKEL, per germline (reference sequence). CDR3 length equals 14 residues. Trimming shortened V by 0 bases and J by 4 bases, and 9 bases separated the two germline ends. In the source study's methods: Estimation of nucleated cell counts was performed using reference gene primer amplification. Measured with immunoSEQ multiplex PCR; TCRdb has only the in-frame clones, and not every one. The V and J calls and clone size were taken over from that table, and D and trimming were inferred from the DNA. The table includes fewer than 700,000 clones, about 89% detected once. This specimen comes from a study of blood T cell repertoires in COVID-19. Study-wide background: The analysed material was cDNA or gDNA that came from T cells, B-cell-depleted T cells, or PBMCs.

The source of this sequence is a woman aged 45-65 years with COVID-19, enrolled during active disease. Material: peripheral blood. V gene TRBV3-1 (or the pseudogene TRBV3-2) combines with J gene TRBJ1-2, with TRBD1 as a possible D gene (6 bases). The CDR3 DNA sequence: TGTGCCAGCAGCCAAGAAGGGGGGGCCTATGGCTACACCTTC. This codes for CASSQEGGAYGYTF.